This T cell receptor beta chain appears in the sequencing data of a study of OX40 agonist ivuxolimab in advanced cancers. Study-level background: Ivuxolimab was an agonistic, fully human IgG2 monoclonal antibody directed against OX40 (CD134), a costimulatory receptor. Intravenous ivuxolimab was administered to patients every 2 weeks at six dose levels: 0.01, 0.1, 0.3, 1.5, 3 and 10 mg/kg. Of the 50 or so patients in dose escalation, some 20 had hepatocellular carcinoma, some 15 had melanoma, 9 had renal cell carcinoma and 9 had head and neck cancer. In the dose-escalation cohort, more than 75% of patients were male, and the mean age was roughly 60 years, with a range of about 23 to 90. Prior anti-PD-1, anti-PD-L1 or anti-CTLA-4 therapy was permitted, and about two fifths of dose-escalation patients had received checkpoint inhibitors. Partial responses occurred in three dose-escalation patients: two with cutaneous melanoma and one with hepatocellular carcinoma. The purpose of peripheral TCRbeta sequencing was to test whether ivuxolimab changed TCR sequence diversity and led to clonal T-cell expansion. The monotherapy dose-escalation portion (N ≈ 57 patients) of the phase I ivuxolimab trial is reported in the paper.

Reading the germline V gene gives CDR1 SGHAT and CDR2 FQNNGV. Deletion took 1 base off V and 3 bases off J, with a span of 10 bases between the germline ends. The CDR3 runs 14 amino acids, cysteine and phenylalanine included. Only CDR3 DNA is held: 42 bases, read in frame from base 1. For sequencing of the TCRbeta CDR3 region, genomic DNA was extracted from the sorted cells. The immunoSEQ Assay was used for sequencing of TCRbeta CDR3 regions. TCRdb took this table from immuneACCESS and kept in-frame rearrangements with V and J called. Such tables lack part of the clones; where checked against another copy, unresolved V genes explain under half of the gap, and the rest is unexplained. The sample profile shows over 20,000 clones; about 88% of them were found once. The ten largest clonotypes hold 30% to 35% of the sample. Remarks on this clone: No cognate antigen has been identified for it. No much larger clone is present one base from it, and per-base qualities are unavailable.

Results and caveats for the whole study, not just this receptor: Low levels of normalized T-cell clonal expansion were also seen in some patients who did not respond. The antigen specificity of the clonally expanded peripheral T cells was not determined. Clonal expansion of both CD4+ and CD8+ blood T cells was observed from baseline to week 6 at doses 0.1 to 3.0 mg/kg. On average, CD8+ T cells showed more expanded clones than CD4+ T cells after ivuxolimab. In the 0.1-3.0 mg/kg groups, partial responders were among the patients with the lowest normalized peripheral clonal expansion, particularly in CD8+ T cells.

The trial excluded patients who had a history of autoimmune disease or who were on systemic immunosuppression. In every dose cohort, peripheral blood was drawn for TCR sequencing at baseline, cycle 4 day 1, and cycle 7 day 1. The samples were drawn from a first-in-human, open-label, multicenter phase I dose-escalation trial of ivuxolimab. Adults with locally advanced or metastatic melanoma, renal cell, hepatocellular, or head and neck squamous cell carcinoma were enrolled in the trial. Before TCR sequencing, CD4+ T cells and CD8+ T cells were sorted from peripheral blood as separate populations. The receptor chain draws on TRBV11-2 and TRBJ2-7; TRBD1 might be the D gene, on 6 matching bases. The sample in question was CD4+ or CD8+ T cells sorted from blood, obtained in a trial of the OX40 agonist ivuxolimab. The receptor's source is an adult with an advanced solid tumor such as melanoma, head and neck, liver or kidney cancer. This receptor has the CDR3 CASSLATGDYEQYF. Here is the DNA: TGTGCCAGCAGCTTAGCGACAGGAGACTACGAGCAGTACTTC. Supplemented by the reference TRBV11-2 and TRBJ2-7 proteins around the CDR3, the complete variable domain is EAGVAQSPRYKIIEKRQSVAFWCNPISGHATLYWYQQILGQGPKLLIQFQNNGVVDDSQLPKDRFSAERLKGVDSTLKIQPAKLEDSAVYLCASSLATGDYEQYFGPGTRLTVT.